This T cell receptor (beta chain) derives from a study of pediatric ulcerative colitis. One to two pinch biopsies were taken from the rectum during colonoscopy. Findings and caveats of the study: A couple of patients' blood samples yielded substantially fewer templates.

Note on this clone: Its cognate antigen is unknown.

There are 14 residues in the CDR3. The J segment lost 4 bases and the V segment lost 6 bases, leaving 5 bases of the junction unmatched. Germline CDR1 is MNHNY and CDR2 is SVGAGI (reference sequence). Sequencing was performed with immunoSEQ multiplex PCR; in TCRdb, only in-frame clones are kept and a portion is missing. The data show under 50,000 clones, with about 78% seen just once and 3% to 4.5% held by the top ten. The J gene is TRBJ2-7, the V gene TRBV6-6, with 11 bases that match TRBD1. The sample comprised gut tissue. The receptor comes from a girl aged 10 to 17 with moderate ulcerative colitis. The DNA for the CDR3 is TGTGCCAGCAGGTGGGACAGGGGGTCATACGAGCAGTACTTC. Translating gives CASRWDRGSYEQYF.